The T cell receptor beta chain described here comes from a study of cytomegalovirus exposure and HLA in healthy donors (dated by TCRdb to 2016 to 2017). At the level of the whole study: According to an earlier analysis of a few hundred of the donors, roughly 180 million T cells yielded 90 million to 140 million unique TCR beta sequences and approximately 280 Gb of sequence data. An early release covering about 600 HLA-typed donors comprised approximately 290 gigabases of sequencing data and around 80 million unique TCR sequences. Among the roughly 390 genotyped donors, 75% to 90% belonged to the genetic ancestry cluster associated with self-reported Caucasian donors. The aim of the study was to test whether cataloging public T cell receptors could identify signatures of past pathogen exposure. Using immunosequencing, the study profiled T cell repertoires from roughly 650 subjects and related those repertoires to cytomegalovirus serostatus. Besides the first cohort of 666 subjects, a separate validation cohort made up of roughly 120 different subjects was used. High-throughput TCR immunosequencing, statistical association of individual TCRs with disease status, and machine learning were combined to predict cytomegalovirus infection status. A later analysis re-examined previously published TCR beta repertoires from several hundred donors and added high-resolution HLA genotyping to investigate patterns of TCR occurrence. Rather than using new phenotypic data, the later analysis identified candidate immune exposures from TCR beta sequences and from how often those sequences occurred across donors. An earlier analysis of several hundred of the donors applied high-throughput TCR beta sequencing to assess whether each TCR beta V gene segment acted as functional or pseudogenic. Donor age, sex, ethnicity and CMV serostatus were collected together with the repertoire data. A later genetic analysis took genome-wide SNP genotypes for about 55% of the 666 donors and used that subset as a discovery cohort. Every repertoire in the discovery cohort had been generated on one and the same sequencing platform. Class I and class II HLA loci were covered by the typing at four-digit resolution. Typing coverage differed by locus: A, B, C, DRB1 and DQB1 were typed in roughly 620-640 donors, DQA1 in approximately 520, DPA1 in approximately 600, and DPB1 in 450 to 480. A handful of DR-DQ haplotypes were handled as single units for association and clustering because linkage in the cohort was strong. Across some 400 genotyped donors of the cohort, an average of approximately 220,000 unique TCR beta nucleotide sequences per donor were sequenced, and approximately 17% of those sequences were non-productive.

As concerns this clone: The specificity of this receptor is unknown. No base quality values were provided; no much bigger clone lies one nucleotide off.

The cohort was made up of 666 healthy bone marrow donors. All cohort members were sampled while nominally healthy, although unrecorded immune exposures were likely present. The donor tested CMV seropositive, placing the donor among the 250 to 350 seropositive members of the cohort. Every donor gave a peripheral blood sample, and the peripheral blood mononuclear cells from that sample were used for TCR beta sequencing. Genomic DNA was extracted from the blood cell samples with the Qiagen DNeasy Blood Extraction Kit. The investigation overall reported the following: Specific HLA alleles were associated with 15,000 to 20,000 TCR beta sequences at a false discovery rate of 0.05 in a later analysis. In a later analysis, most CMV-associated TCR beta chains were found to appear HLA-restricted, with HLA associations seemingly driven largely by CMV exposure. According to the authors, the approach could potentially be generalized to other disease states and immunological phenotypes. The classifier was reported to diagnose cytomegalovirus status with high specificity and sensitivity in both the original cohort and the validation cohort. CMV serostatus was the only immune exposure information available for the cohort. Only TCR beta chains were sequenced in this cohort, and the absence of alpha or paired-chain data limited detectable features. Three of the identified cytomegalovirus-associated TCR beta chains were confirmed in vitro to be specific for cytomegalovirus antigens. The presence/absence analyses assumed that sequencing depth was roughly uniform across donors, and that assumption may not be true. In a later analysis, HLA-associated TCR beta chains showed more clonal expansion and lower generation probabilities than non-associated chains that were equally common. A total of 150 or so TCR beta chains were listed by the study as associated with cytomegalovirus. A further reported finding was that TCR beta sequences accurately predicted the HLA-A and HLA-B alleles for most subjects in the first cohort. Correlated functional status among segregating V segments might reflect linkage disequilibrium, but an unknown experimental factor could not be ruled out. In an earlier analysis of fewer than 700 of the donors, most TCR beta V segments appeared in productive rearrangements about 90% or about 30% of the time, broadly matching IMGT annotations. Most TCR sequences were seen in very few donors, while some public TCRs were found in many individuals. Some IMGT-functional V segments, including TRBV6-2 and TRBV6-3, could not be distinguished by the 87-base-pair reads and were therefore excluded. A later analysis found that TCR association rates varied across HLA loci, with DRB1 alleles showing the most associated TCRs and HLA-C alleles the fewest. Several of the top co-occurrence clusters appeared to be linked to parvovirus B19, influenza, CMV and Epstein-Barr virus, according to a later analysis. The sequencing pipeline was judged likely to have produced a cluster of highly shared sequence variants as a technical artifact. Because HLA typing was missing for some donors at each locus, association tests included only the typed subset. A later genetic analysis reported fewer N-insertions in productive TCRs among donors in an Asian-associated ancestry cluster than the roughly 640-donor mean. The earlier analysis of 450 to 700 of the donors excluded approximately 17 rarely observed V segments, including chromosome 9 orphons, because counts were too low. In a later genetic analysis, a missense DCLRE1C variant was associated with V-gene and J-gene trimming of TCR beta chains, and the association was replicated in an independent cohort. Strong co-occurrence of HLA alleles, especially DR and DQ, made assigning TCR associations to individual alleles difficult.

The library was made by the immunoSEQ multiplex PCR assay. For the multiplex PCR, a mixture combining 60 forward primers for TCR Vbeta segments and 13 reverse primers for TCR Jbeta segments was used. The CDR3 region of rearranged TCR beta genes was amplified from genomic DNA with a multiplex PCR assay. On the Illumina HiSeq System, the amplified TCR beta libraries were sequenced as 87-base-pair reads. As for the authors' bioinformatics: A later analysis tallied tens of millions of unique TCR beta chains across the 610 or so repertoires, and some 10 million of those chains were shared by two or more donors. Raw reads were error-corrected and collapsed into unique sequences by a nearest-neighbor algorithm in which closely related sequences were merged to remove PCR and sequencing errors. Alignment of CDR3 sequences to IMGT reference sequences was used to assign V, D and J gene segments. For a sequence to be retained, at least a six-nucleotide match to both a V gene segment and a J gene segment was required. A rearrangement was called productive if the CDR3 had no stop codons and remained in frame with V and J, and every other rearrangement was called non-productive. CDR3 was defined according to IMGT convention as the region running from the second conserved V-encoded cysteine to the conserved J-encoded phenylalanine. The earlier analysis of 500 to 600 of the donors excluded sequences that lacked an unambiguous match to a single V gene segment. In an earlier analysis of 450 to 700 of the donors, V segments were called functional above 56.7% productive rearrangements and were called segregating when the between-donor standard deviation exceeded 5%. To diagnose cytomegalovirus status from the catalog of TCR beta chain sequences, a statistical classification framework was built. In a later analysis, TCR nucleotide sequences were compared against IMGT/GENE-DB human TR gene sequences so that V and J genes could be assigned. Using the TCRdist pipeline, a later analysis assigned CDR3 sequences along with most-parsimonious VDJ recombination scenarios. In a later analysis, each TCR beta chain was defined by its CDR3 amino acid sequence together with its V-gene family, and reads lacking a unique V-gene family were excluded. A later analysis removed 600 or so highly shared, low-generation-probability nucleotide sequences to deal with suspected cross-contamination and a sequencing artifact. In a later analysis, a clonal expansion index for each public chain was calculated from normalized within-repertoire ranks of inferred template counts. In a later analysis, generation probabilities were computed with a VDJ recombination model fitted to out-of-frame rearrangements, and the resulting probabilities were checked against IGoR. A later analysis scored TCR-TCR, TCR-HLA and TCR-CMV co-occurrence with hypergeometric tests, applying a repertoire-size bias correction to TCR pairs. A later analysis estimated false discovery rates by permuting HLA or CMV assignments 20 times. In a later analysis, co-occurring TCRs were grouped using DBSCAN, with TCRdist sequence similarity added in when clustering inside HLA-allele-positive subsets. Repertoires with fewer than 30,000 or more than 120,000 public chains were left out of co-occurrence clustering, as were about 5 repertoires with anomalous nucleotide sharing. Entries here come from immuneACCESS through TCRdb and include only in-frame sequences with V and J called. Some clones fail to appear in such tables; in the studies checked, an unresolved V gene covers under half of the shortfall, and the cause of the remainder is unknown. The V and J calls and the clone size are those of that table, but D and trimming were determined from the DNA. The sample table records more than 85,000 clones; 80% of these occur just once. Of the sample, roughly 2.9% is held by the ten largest clones.

The CDR1 and CDR2 encoded by the germline V gene are SGHTA and FQGTGA. V is shortened by 5 bases, J by 4 bases, and the region joining them spans 14 bases. From the cysteine up to the phenylalanine, the CDR3 has a length of 14 residues. Only the CDR3 part of the read is kept: 42 bases, read in frame from the first base. The sequenced material came from PBMCs. The receptor was isolated from a woman in her fifties or sixties in good health and CMV-seropositive. The rearrangement combines TRBV7-3 with TRBJ2-5; D gene: possibly TRBD2, on 6 matching bases. The DNA reads TGTGCCAGCAGCCTGGGGGGACCGGGAGAGACCCAGTACTTC. Translated, it reads CASSLGGPGETQYF.